This T cell receptor beta chain was sequenced for a study of molecular identifiers for immune sequencing clone quantification. TCRdb independently ran MiXCR on the PCR reads; one entry per CDR3 protein. The top ten clones hold roughly 0.9% of a sample with 600,000 to 650,000 distinct CDR3 sequences, just under 20% of them seen once. This clonotype was counted at least ten times. This TCR was recovered from a human donor in good health. Some libraries in this study had Jurkat cell RNA spiked in. The specimen sequenced was naive CD8+ T cells from blood, with Jurkat cell RNA spiked in. The subset is: FACS-sorted CD8+CD4-CCR7+CD45RA+ naive T cells.

The CDR3 here is CASSSNRDRFTDTQYF. The CDR3 DNA is TGTGCCAGCAGCTCTAACCGGGACAGATTCACAGATACGCAGTATTTT. This chain joins TRBV7-9 and TRBJ2-3, with 7 bases fitting TRBD1. With 4 bases clipped from V and 2 bases from J, the junction kept 9 bases outside the gene matches. Germline V gene sequence: CDR1 SEHNR, CDR2 FQNEAQ (reference sequence). The CDR3 loop spans 16 amino acids.